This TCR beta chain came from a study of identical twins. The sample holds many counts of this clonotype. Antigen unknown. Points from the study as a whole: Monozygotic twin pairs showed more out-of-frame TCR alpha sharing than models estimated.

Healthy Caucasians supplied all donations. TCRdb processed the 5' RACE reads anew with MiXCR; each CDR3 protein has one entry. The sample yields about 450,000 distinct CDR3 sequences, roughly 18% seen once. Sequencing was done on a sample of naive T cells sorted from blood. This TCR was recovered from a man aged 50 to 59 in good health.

CDR3 loop: CASSPGLAGGETQYF. The CDR3, as DNA: TGTGCCAGCAGCCCCGGACTAGCGGGAGGAGAGACCCAGTACTTC. V usage is TRBV7-9 and J usage is TRBJ2-5; 14 bases agree with TRBD2. This CDR3 is built from 15 residues. Germline V gene data show CDR1 as SEHNR and CDR2 as FQNEAQ (reference sequence). The V gene end was trimmed by 5 bases and the J gene end by 4 bases; junction bases not matched to a gene: 3.